The rows below give T cell receptor beta chains drawn from one sample of a study of CD8 T cells in Susac syndrome. One entry per CDR3 protein, called by TCRdb with MiXCR from the immunoSEQ multiplex PCR reads. The sample holds some 200,000 distinct CDR3 sequences, approximately 96% seen once. Material: CD4+ T cells from PBMCs. Receptor source: a human donor with Susac syndrome. The CDR3 runs from the conserved cysteine through the conserved F or W. D genes are given only for firm matches. Only some rows state a clone size, as once, few, many or a class for expanded clones.

V	J	size	D	DNA	CDR3
TRBV30	TRBJ2-1	-	-	TGTGCCTGGAGTGTTGGACTCTTCAATGAGCAGTTCTTC	CAWSVGLFNEQFF
TRBV2	TRBJ1-2	-	-	TGTGCCAGCAGTGTGAAGGTAGGGCGAGACAGCGGAGGCTACACCTTC	CASSVKVGRDSGGYTF
TRBV7-2	TRBJ2-5	few	TRBD2	TGTGCCAGCAGCTTAGGGACTAGCGGGGGTCAAGAGACCCAGTACTTC	CASSLGTSGGQETQYF
TRBV6-4	TRBJ1-6	once	-	TGTGCCAGCAGAACAAGTACAGCGAACTATAATTCACCCCTCCACTTT	CASRTSTANYNSPLHF
TRBV5-6	TRBJ2-1	-	-	TGTGCCAGCAGCTTAATTTCATCGGTGCGGAATGAGCAGTTCTTC	CASSLISSVRNEQFF
TRBV6-1	TRBJ2-1	-	TRBD2	TGTGCCAGCAGTCCCAACCTCCCGGGACTAGCGGGGATTGGCTCCTACAATGAGCAGTTCTTC	CASSPNLPGLAGIGSYNEQFF
TRBV18	TRBJ1-4	-	-	TGTGCCAGCTCACCACGGGGTACTAATGAAAAACTGTTTTTT	CASSPRGTNEKLFF
TRBV20-1	TRBJ2-1	-	TRBD2	TGCAGTGCTAGCCCTCTAGCGGGGGCCTACAATGAGCAGTTCTTC	CSASPLAGAYNEQFF
TRBV3-1	TRBJ2-5	-	TRBD2	TGTGCCAGCAGCCCCCTCGGGGGGGGAGAGACCCAGTACTTC	CASSPLGGGETQYF
TRBV5-5	TRBJ2-1	-	TRBD2	TGTGCCAGCAGCTCACTAGCGGGCTTGTACAATGAGCAGTTCTTC	CASSSLAGLYNEQFF
TRBV5-6	TRBJ2-7	-	-	TGTGCCAGCAGCTTGGATGGTTTCCTTTACGAGCAGTACTTC	CASSLDGFLYEQYF
TRBV10-3	TRBJ1-6	-	TRBD1	TGTGCCATCACTATGGGACAGCCAGGTTCACCCCTCCACTTT	CAITMGQPGSPLHF
TRBV4-1	TRBJ2-1	-	TRBD2	TGCGCCAGCAGCCACTTAGCGGGGGTGGGGAATGAGCAGTTCTTC	CASSHLAGVGNEQFF
TRBV14	TRBJ1-1	-	-	TGTGCCAGCAGCCCAACAGGTCTTGTCACGGGTACTGAAGCTTTCTTT	CASSPTGLVTGTEAFF
TRBV30	TRBJ2-1	once	TRBD2	TGTGCCTGGAACCTGGGACTAGCTAGCAATGAGCAGTTCTTC	CAWNLGLASNEQFF
TRBV30	TRBJ1-4	-	-	TGTGCCTGGAGCCCCGGACAGCATAATGAAAAACTGTTTTTT	CAWSPGQHNEKLFF
TRBV6-5	TRBJ2-6	-	TRBD1	TGTGCCAGCAGACTCGGGACAGGTCTCTCTGGGGCCAACGTCCTGACTTTC	CASRLGTGLSGANVLTF
TRBV7-9	TRBJ1-1	-	TRBD1	TGTGCCAGCAACCCTGGACAGGGGAGGAACACTGAAGCTTTCTTT	CASNPGQGRNTEAFF
TRBV5-1	TRBJ2-1	-	TRBD1	TGCGCCAGCAGCTTGGCGGGACAGGCATACAATGAGCAGTTCTTC	CASSLAGQAYNEQFF
TRBV2	TRBJ2-7	-	-	TGTGCCAGCACTACATCCCAGGGCCTCTCCTACGAGCAGTACTTC	CASTTSQGLSYEQYF
TRBV7-2	TRBJ1-5	-	-	TGTGCCAGCAGCTTAGAGGGGCCCGGTATAAGTCAGCCCCAGCATTTT	CASSLEGPGISQPQHF
TRBV7-2	TRBJ2-3	-	TRBD1	TGTGCCAGCAGCCCGGGACAGGGGCCAGATACGCAGTATTTT	CASSPGQGPDTQYF
TRBV29-1	TRBJ1-2	-	-	TGCAGCGTAAGCGGGGAAGGCTACACCTTC	CSVSGEGYTF
TRBV2	TRBJ1-3	-	-	TGTGCCAGCACAGTGGGAAACACCATATATTTT	CASTVGNTIYF
TRBV5-4	TRBJ2-1	-	TRBD1	TGTGCCAGCAGCAGCAGGGGGAGCAATGAGCAGTTCTTC	CASSSRGSNEQFF
TRBV12-3/TRBV12-4	TRBJ1-6	-	-	TGTGCCAGCAGTTTCCGGGGGACTTCACCCCTCCACTTT	CASSFRGTSPLHF
TRBV14	TRBJ1-1	-	-	TGTGCCAGCAGCCAAGATCTAAGGGGGTACGGTTTCTTT	CASSQDLRGYGFF
TRBV4-2	TRBJ2-5	-	TRBD2	TGTGCCAGCAGCCAAGTAACTAGCGGGGGGGCCATGGAGACCCAGTACTTC	CASSQVTSGGAMETQYF
TRBV25-1	TRBJ2-3	-	TRBD1	TGTGCCACCCGGACAGGGGGGTTCACAGATACGCAGTATTTT	CATRTGGFTDTQYF
TRBV12-3/TRBV12-4	TRBJ2-1	-	-	TGTGCCAGCAGTTTAGAGGTTACTGGGCAGTTCTTC	CASSLEVTGQFF
TRBV2	TRBJ2-4	-	-	TGTGCCAGCACGTACGCGGACCAAAACATTCAGTACTTC	CASTYADQNIQYF
TRBV15	TRBJ2-3	-	-	TGTGCCACCAGCAAGGAGGGGCCGATAGATACGCAGTATTTT	CATSKEGPIDTQYF
TRBV5-1	TRBJ2-7	-	TRBD1	TGCGCCAGCAGGTCCGGGACAGGGGTGTACGAGCAGTACTTC	CASRSGTGVYEQYF
TRBV9	TRBJ2-1	-	-	TGTGCCAGCGGAGGGAGCTCCTACAATGAGCAGTTCTTC	CASGGSSYNEQFF
TRBV5-1	TRBJ2-1	-	TRBD2	TGCGCCAGCAGCTCGGGACTAGCGGGTGACTATGAGCAGTTCTTC	CASSSGLAGDYEQFF
TRBV20-1	TRBJ2-3	-	-	TGCAGTGCTAGAGATGCTGCTAGGGCGGATACGCAGTATTTT	CSARDAARADTQYF
TRBV5-1	TRBJ2-3	-	-	TGCGCCAGCAGCTTGGAGGCATCAGATACGCAGTATTTT	CASSLEASDTQYF
TRBV7-3	TRBJ2-1	-	TRBD1	TGTGCCAGCAGCTCGGACAGGGCGGGTGAGCAGTTCTTC	CASSSDRAGEQFF
TRBV27	TRBJ2-3	-	TRBD1	TGTGCCAGCAGTTCGGGAGACAGGGGTCCCCTCAGTGCGCAGTATTTT	CASSSGDRGPLSAQYF
TRBV12-3/TRBV12-4	TRBJ1-2	-	-	TGTGCCAGCAGTTTCCTTCCCCAGGGGATCTATGGCTACACCTTC	CASSFLPQGIYGYTF
TRBV3-1	TRBJ1-3	-	-	TGTGCCAGCAGCCAAAACAGGGACTCTGGAAACACCATATATTTT	CASSQNRDSGNTIYF
TRBV5-1	TRBJ1-3	-	-	TGCGCCAGCAGCTGGACCGAATCTGGAAACACCATATATTTT	CASSWTESGNTIYF
TRBV19	TRBJ2-1	-	TRBD1	TGTGCCAGTAGTCCCCGGACAGGGGGCTTGAATGAGCAGTTCTTC	CASSPRTGGLNEQFF
TRBV6-6	TRBJ2-5	-	TRBD2	TGTGCCAGCAGTTCCCCGGGGGCGGGGGGATCCGCGGCCCAGTACTTC	CASSSPGAGGSAAQYF